Below, 12 T cell receptor beta chains from the same sample are listed, as sequenced in a study of a mutant IDH1 vaccine in newly diagnosed glioma. The method was immunoSEQ multiplex PCR; TCRdb's version includes in-frame clones alone and lacks a portion of them. The sample consists of about 59,000 clones, approximately 92% of them appearing once. Time point meaning: baseline, week 1 (first vaccination visit). As for treatment: pre-vaccination baseline after standard-of-care therapy. Sequencing used PBMCs, obtained from a glioma patient treated with radiotherapy, temozolomide or both. These TCRs come from a middle-aged man with glioma.

The gene calls are TRBV5-1 and TRBJ1-4; 7 nucleotides agree with TRBD1. V shed 5 bases and J 7 bases; nucleotides not matched to a gene: 11. Germline V gives CDR1 SGHRS, CDR2 YFSETQ. This CDR3 is 15 amino acids long. The CDR3, as DNA: TGCGCCAGCAGGCCCTTTGACAGGGACGTTGAAAAACTGTTTTTT. This encodes CASRPFDRDVEKLFF.

The gene calls are TRBV5-1 and TRBJ2-2; 7 bases are shared with TRBD2. Losses at the gene ends were 4 bases for V and 4 bases for J; bases not matched to a gene: 4. Germline V gene lookup returns CDR1 SGHRS and CDR2 YFSETQ. The CDR3 totals 14 residues. The CDR3 region is CASSTGRGTGELFF. The CDR3 bases are TGCGCCAGCAGCACGGGGAGGGGCACCGGGGAGCTGTTTTTT.

The chain has TRBV5-1 and TRBJ2-3; D remains unclear. The CDR3 contains 12 residues. V lost 4 bases, J lost 0 bases, and 3 bases lay in between. The germline V gene encodes CDR1 SGHRS and CDR2 YFSETQ. CDR3 amino acids: CASSGSTDTQYF. The CDR3 coding sequence is TGCGCCAGCAGCGGTAGCACAGATACGCAGTATTTT.

The genes are TRBV5-6 and TRBJ2-1, with TRBD2 matching over 7 bases. V gave up 7 bases and J gave up 0 bases; unmatched junction bases: 13. Germline CDR1 SGHDT, CDR2 YYEEEE. The CDR3 is 17 residues long. CDR3 loop: CASRDARGESSYNEQFF. The CDR3 DNA reads as TGTGCCAGCCGAGATGCCCGGGGGGAGAGCTCCTACAATGAGCAGTTCTTC.

The chain has TRBV7-9 and TRBJ2-5; a weak D match, TRBD1 (6 bases). The germline V gene has CDR1 SEHNR and CDR2 FQNEAQ (reference sequence). This CDR3 is built from 17 residues. V was shortened by 5 bases and J by 3 bases, with 22 bases between the two germline ends. As DNA, the CDR3 is TGTGCCAGCAGCACCCAGCTACAGGGATTTTTTGAAGAGACCCAGTACTTC. Residues: CASSTQLQGFFEETQYF.

This clone showed up just a few times. The chain couples TRBV29-1 to TRBJ2-1, with D perhaps given as TRBD1 or TRBD2 (5 bases each). Per the germline V gene, CDR1 is SQVTM and CDR2 is ANQGSEA. Trimming took off 7 bases at V and 2 bases at J, with 15 bases between the two ends. The CDR3 runs 14 residues. CDR3 nucleotide sequence: TGCAGCGGAGCAACCGGGACCACCTACAATGAGCAGTTCTTC. Translation gives CSGATGTTYNEQFF.

The V gene is TRBV7-8, the J gene TRBJ1-6; D ambiguous. Trimming removed 1 base at V and 1 base at J, with 11 bases between. CDR3 length: 17 amino acids. Germline values: CDR1 SGHVS, CDR2 FQNEAQ. The CDR3 DNA reads as TGTGCCAGCAGCTTAGAGCCGGCGGGATCCTATAATTCACCCCTCCACTTT. It encodes CASSLEPAGSYNSPLHF.

The chain has TRBV18 and TRBJ1-5, with D possibly being TRBD1 (6 bases). V lost 5 bases to trimming and J lost 0 bases, with 11 bases between them. Germline V lookup: CDR1 KGHSH, CDR2 LQKENI. This CDR3 is built from 15 residues. The CDR3 reads CASSKQGYSNQPQHF. The CDR3 nucleotides are TGTGCCAGCTCAAAACAGGGATATAGCAATCAGCCCCAGCATTTT.

This clone is medium-sized. The rearrangement links TRBV7-9 to TRBJ1-2; tentative D call: TRBD1 (5 bases). Per germline, CDR1 SEHNR and CDR2 FQNEAQ (reference sequence). The germline V and J ends were trimmed by 5 bases and 4 bases, with 8 bases remaining between them. This CDR3 comprises 12 residues. CDR3 loop: CASSDGTYGYTF. The CDR3 DNA reads as TGTGCCAGCAGCGACGGGACCTATGGCTACACCTTC.

The chain is built from TRBV6-5 and TRBJ1-1, with 9 nucleotides matching TRBD1. Germline CDR1 and CDR2: MNHEY and SVGAGI. CDR3 length equals 14 residues. V trimming: 5 bases; J trimming: 11 bases; junction bases outside the gene matches: 12. In DNA form, the CDR3 reads TGTGCCAGCAGTGCGCGGGACAGGGCCCTGGAGGCTTTCTTT. It yields the protein CASSARDRALEAFF.

The chain combines TRBV7-9 with TRBJ1-3; D not certain. From germline, CDR1 is SEHNR and CDR2 FQNEAQ (reference sequence). Trimming removed 1 base at V and 0 bases at J, with 10 bases between. This CDR3 region has 16 residues. CDR3 in DNA: TGTGCCAGCAGCTTAGACGGGTACAGCTCTGGAAACACCATATATTTT. It encodes CASSLDGYSSGNTIYF. Variable domain in full (rest from reference TRBV7-9 and TRBJ1-3): DTGVSQNPRHKITKRGQNVTFRCDPISEHNRLYWYRQTLGQGPEFLTYFQNEAQLEKSRLLSDRFSAERPKGSFSTLEIQRTEQGDSAMYLCASSLDGYSSGNTIYFGEGSWLTVV.

The chain has TRBV2 and TRBJ2-3; unclear D gene. Trimming left V 0 bases short and J 3 bases short, with 7 bases between. This CDR3 has 14 residues. CDR1 SNHLY and CDR2 FYNNEI come from the germline V gene. Here the CDR3 reads CASSEAPTTDTQYF. CDR3 DNA: TGTGCCAGCAGTGAAGCACCGACAACAGATACGCAGTATTTT.